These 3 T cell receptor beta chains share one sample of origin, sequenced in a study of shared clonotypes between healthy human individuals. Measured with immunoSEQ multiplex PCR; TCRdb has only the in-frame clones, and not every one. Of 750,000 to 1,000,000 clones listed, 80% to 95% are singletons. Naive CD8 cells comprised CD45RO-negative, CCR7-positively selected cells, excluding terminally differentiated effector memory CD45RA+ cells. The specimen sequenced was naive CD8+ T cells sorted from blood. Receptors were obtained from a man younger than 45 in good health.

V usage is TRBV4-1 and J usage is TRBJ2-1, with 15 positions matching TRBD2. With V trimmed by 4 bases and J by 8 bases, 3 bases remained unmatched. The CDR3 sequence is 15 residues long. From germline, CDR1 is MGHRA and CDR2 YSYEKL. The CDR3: CASSPGLAGGDEQFF. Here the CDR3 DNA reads TGCGCCAGCAGCCCAGGACTAGCGGGAGGGGATGAGCAGTTCTTC.

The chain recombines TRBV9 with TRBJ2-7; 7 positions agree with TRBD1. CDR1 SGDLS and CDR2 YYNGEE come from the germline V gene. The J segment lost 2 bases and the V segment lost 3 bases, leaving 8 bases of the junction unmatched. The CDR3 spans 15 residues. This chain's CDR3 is CASSGTGASTYEQYF. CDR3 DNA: TGTGCCAGCAGCGGAACAGGGGCCTCCACCTACGAGCAGTACTTC. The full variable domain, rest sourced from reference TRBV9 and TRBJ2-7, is DSGVTQTPKHLITATGQRVTLRCSPRSGDLSVYWYQQSLDQGLQFLIQYYNGEERAKGNILERFSAQQFPDLHSELNLSSLELGDSALYFCASSGTGASTYEQYFGPGTRLTVT.

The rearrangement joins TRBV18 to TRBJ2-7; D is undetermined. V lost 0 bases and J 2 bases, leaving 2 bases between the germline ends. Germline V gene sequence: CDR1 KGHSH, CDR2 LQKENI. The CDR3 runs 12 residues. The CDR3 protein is CASSPPPYEQYF. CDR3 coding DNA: TGTGCCAGCTCACCACCCCCCTACGAGCAGTACTTC. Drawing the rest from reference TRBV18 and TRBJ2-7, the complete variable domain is NAGVMQNPRHLVRRRGQEARLRCSPMKGHSHVYWYRQLPEEGLKFMVYLQKENIIDESGMPKERFSAEFPKEGPSILRIQQVVRGDSAAYFCASSPPPYEQYFGPGTRLTVT.